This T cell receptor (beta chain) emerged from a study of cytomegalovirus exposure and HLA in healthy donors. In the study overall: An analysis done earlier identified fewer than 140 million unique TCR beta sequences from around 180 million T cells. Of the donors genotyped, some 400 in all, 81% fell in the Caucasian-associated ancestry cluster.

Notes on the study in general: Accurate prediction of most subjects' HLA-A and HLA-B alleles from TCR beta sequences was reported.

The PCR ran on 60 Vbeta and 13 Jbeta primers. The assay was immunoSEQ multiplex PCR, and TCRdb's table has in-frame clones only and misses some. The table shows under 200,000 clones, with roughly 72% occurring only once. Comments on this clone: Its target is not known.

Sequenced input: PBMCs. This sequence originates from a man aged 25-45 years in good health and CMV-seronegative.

The CDR3 DNA sequence: TGTGCCAGCAGTTATCAGGGGCGGAGCAATCAGCCCCAGCATTTT. This gives the protein CASSYQGRSNQPQHF. The chain employs TRBV27 and TRBJ1-5, with D possibly matching TRBD1 (6 bases). Trimming stripped 4 bases from V and 1 base from J, with 11 bases between. The CDR3 contains 15 residues. Germline V gives CDR1 MNHEY, CDR2 SMNVEV (reference sequence).